This T cell receptor (beta chain) was documented in a study of T cell clonotyping in hematopoietic cell transplantation. Produced via immunoSEQ multiplex PCR; TCRdb's table is partial and in-frame only. Counted here are about 29,000 clones, 65% to 80% occurring once; the ten biggest clones make up around 6.5%. Documented time point: recipient sample about 28 days before transplant, after cytoreduction. Recipient blood drawn about 28 days pretransplant and days 30, 100, 180 after. This clone has just a few counts. Its antigen is unknown. Findings and caveats of the study: Pathologically expanded recipient clonotypes increased progressively from day 30 to day 180 as diversity fell. Cells were unsorted, so CD4 and CD8 contributions were not separated. Graft donor and pretransplant recipient Inverse Simpson Index values predicted broader posttransplant TCR diversity.

The CDR3 spans 13 residues. CDR1 is MRHNA, CDR2 SNTAGT, per germline. The V gene lost 3 bases and the J gene lost 3 bases, with 5 bases spanning the gap. The chain couples TRBV6-4 to TRBJ2-2; TRBD2 might be the D (5 bases). Sequencing was performed on peripheral blood mononuclear cells, taken before stem cell transplant. This sequence originates from a woman aged 25-40 years with chronic myeloid leukemia. Some clones in this sample may be carry-over from other donors' samples. The CDR3 bases are TGTGCCAGCAGTGAGCGGGACACCGGGGAGCTGTTTTTT. Translation: CASSERDTGELFF.